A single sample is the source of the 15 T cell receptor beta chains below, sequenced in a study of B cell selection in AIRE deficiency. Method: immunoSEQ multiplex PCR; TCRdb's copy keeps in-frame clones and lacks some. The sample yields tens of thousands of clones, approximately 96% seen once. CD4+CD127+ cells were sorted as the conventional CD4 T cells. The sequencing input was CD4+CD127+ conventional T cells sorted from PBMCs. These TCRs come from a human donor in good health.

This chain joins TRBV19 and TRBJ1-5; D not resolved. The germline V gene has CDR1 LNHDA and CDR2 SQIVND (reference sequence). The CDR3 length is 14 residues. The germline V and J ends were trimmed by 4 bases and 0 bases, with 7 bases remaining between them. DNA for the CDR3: TGTGCCAGTAGTACCCTCAATAGCAATCAGCCCCAGCATTTT. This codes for CASSTLNSNQPQHF.

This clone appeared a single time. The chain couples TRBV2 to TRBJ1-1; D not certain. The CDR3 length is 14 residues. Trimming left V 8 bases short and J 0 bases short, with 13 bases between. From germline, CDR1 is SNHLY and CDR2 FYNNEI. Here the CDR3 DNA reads TGTGCCAGCGTCCTGAGCAGTATGAACACTGAAGCTTTCTTT. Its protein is CASVLSSMNTEAFF.

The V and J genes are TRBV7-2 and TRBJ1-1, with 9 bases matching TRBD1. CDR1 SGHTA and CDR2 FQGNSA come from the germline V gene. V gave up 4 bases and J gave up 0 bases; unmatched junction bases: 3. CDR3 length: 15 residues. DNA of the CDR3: TGTGCCAGCAGCTCGGACAGGGGCATGAACACTGAAGCTTTCTTT. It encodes CASSSDRGMNTEAFF.

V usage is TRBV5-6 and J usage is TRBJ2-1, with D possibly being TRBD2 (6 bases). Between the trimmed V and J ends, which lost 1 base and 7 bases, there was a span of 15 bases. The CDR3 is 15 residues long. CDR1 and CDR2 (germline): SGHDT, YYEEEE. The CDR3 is CASSLLGLALNEQFF. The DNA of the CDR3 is TGTGCCAGCAGCTTGCTCGGTCTAGCGCTTAATGAGCAGTTCTTC.

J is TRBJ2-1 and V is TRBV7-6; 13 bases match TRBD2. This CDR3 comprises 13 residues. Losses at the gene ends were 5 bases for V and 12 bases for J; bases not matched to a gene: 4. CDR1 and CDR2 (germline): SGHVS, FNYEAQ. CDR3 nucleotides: TGTGCCAGCAGCCTCGGGACTAGCGGGATGCAGTTCTTC. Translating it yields CASSLGTSGMQFF.

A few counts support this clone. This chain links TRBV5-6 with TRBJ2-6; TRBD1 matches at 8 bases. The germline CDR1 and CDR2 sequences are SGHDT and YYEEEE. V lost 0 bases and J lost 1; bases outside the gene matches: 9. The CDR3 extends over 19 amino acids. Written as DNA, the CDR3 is TGTGCCAGCAGCTTGGCAGGGGGCAGACTAAGATCTGGGGCCAACGTCCTGACTTTC. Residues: CASSLAGGRLRSGANVLTF.

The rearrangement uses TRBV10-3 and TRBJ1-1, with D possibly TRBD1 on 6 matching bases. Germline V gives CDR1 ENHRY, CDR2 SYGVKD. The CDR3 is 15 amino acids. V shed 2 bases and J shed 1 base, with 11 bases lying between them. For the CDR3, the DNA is TGTGCCATCAGTGAGGGTGGACAGACGAACACTGAAGCTTTCTTT. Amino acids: CAISEGGQTNTEAFF.

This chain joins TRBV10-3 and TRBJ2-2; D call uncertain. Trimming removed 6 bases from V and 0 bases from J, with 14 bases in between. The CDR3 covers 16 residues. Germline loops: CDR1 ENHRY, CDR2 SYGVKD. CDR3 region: CAIRQTGPPNTGELFF. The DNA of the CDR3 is TGTGCCATCAGGCAAACCGGGCCCCCGAACACCGGGGAGCTGTTTTTT.

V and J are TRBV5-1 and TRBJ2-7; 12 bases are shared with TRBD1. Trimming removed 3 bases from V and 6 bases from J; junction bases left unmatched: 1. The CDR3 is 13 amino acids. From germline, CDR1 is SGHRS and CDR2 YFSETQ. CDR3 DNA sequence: TGCGCCAGCAGCTGGGACAGGGGGCTCGAGCAGTACTTC. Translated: CASSWDRGLEQYF.

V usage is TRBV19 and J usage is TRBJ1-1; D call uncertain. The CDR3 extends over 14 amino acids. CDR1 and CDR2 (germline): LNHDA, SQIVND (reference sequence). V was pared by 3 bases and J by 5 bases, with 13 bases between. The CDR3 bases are TGTGCCAGTAGTATCCCGGTACAAAGGACTGAAGCTTTCTTT. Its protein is CASSIPVQRTEAFF.

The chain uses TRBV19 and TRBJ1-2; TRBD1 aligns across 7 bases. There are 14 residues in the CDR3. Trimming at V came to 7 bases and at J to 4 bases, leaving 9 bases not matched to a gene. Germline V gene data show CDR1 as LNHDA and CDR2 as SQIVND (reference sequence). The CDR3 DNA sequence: TGTGCCAGTACCTTGGACAGGAGGGCCTATGGCTACACCTTC. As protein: CASTLDRRAYGYTF.

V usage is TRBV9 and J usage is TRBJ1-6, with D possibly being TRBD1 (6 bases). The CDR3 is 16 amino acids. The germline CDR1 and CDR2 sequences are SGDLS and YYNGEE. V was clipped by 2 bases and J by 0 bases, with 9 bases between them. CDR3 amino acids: CASSVLDSSYNSPLHF. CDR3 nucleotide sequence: TGTGCCAGCAGCGTCTTGGACAGCTCCTATAATTCACCCCTCCACTTT.

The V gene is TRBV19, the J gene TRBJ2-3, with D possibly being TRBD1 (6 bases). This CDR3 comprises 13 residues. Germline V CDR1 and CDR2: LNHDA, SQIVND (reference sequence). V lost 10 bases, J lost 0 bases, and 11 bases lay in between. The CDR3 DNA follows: TGTGCCATTAGACAGGCTAGCACAGATACGCAGTATTTT. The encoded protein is CAIRQASTDTQYF.

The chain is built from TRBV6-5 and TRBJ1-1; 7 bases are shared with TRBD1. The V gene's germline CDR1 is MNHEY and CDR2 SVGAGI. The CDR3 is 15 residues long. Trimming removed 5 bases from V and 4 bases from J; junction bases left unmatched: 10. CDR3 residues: CASSRRTGVATEAFF. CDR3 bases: TGTGCCAGCAGTAGGCGCACAGGGGTAGCCACTGAAGCTTTCTTT.

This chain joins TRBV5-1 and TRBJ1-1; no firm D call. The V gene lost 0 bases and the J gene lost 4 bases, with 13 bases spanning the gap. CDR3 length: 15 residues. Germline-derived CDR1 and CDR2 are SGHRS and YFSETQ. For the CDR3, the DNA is TGCGCCAGCAGCTTGGAGGGAGGGTCGGGCACTGAAGCTTTCTTT. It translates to CASSLEGGSGTEAFF.